This passage covers 6 T cell receptor beta chains from one sample sequenced in a study of beta chain features in type 1 diabetes. The investigators reverse transcribed all of the isolated RNA, so they sequenced expressed TCRB transcripts. The table came from immunoSEQ multiplex PCR; TCRdb's copy has only in-frame clones and leaves some out. This table has around 430,000 clones, 25% to 35% appearing once. The source material was naive CD4+ T cells from blood. Source of these receptors: a man between 18 and 35 years old in good health.

This clone has a handful of counts. The chain joins TRBV30 to TRBJ1-1; D gene ambiguous. The CDR3 totals 13 residues. CDR1 and CDR2 from the germline V gene are GTSNPN and SVGIG (reference sequence). The V end lost 7 bases, the J end lost 1 base, and 13 bases lay between the germline ends. In DNA, the CDR3 is TGTGCCTACCAAACGACCCCGAACACTGAAGCTTTCTTT. It specifies CAYQTTPNTEAFF.

This clone was picked up one time. This chain links TRBV30 with TRBJ1-1; the D gene is possibly TRBD1 (5 bases). The V gene lost 0 bases and the J gene lost 9 bases, with 14 bases spanning the gap. Germline loops: CDR1 GTSNPN, CDR2 SVGIG (reference sequence). This CDR3 region has 13 residues. Written as DNA, the CDR3 is TGTGCCTGGAGTGTAGTATCCAGGGAAAAAGCTTTCTTT. The encoded protein is CAWSVVSREKAFF.

V usage is TRBV25-1 and J usage is TRBJ2-4; D assignment may be TRBD1 or TRBD2 (7 bases each). This CDR3 contains 16 residues. Trimming left V 1 base short and J 7 bases short, with 17 bases between. The germline V gene has CDR1 MGHDK and CDR2 SYGVNS. In DNA, the CDR3 is TGTGCCAGCAGTGAATTAGGGGGCGGGGGCCCCAACATTCAGTACTTC. It is translated as CASSELGGGGPNIQYF. Using reference TRBV25-1 and TRBJ2-4 for the parts outside the CDR3, the full variable domain is EADIYQTPRYLVIGTGKKITLECSQTMGHDKMYWYQQDPGMELHLIHYSYGVNSTEKGDLSSESTVSRIRTEHFPLTLESARPSHTSQYLCASSELGGGGPNIQYFGAGTRLSVL.

The chain uses TRBV15 and TRBJ2-4; D is undetermined. Germline CDR1 and CDR2: LNHNV and YYDKDF (reference sequence). The V end was cut by 1 base, the J end by 8 bases, with 6 bases between. The CDR3 has 12 residues. CDR3 sequence (DNA): TGTGCCACCAGCAGAGTCCGGGACATTCAGTACTTC. Protein: CATSRVRDIQYF.

This sequence joins TRBV18 and TRBJ2-3; 9 bases are a match to TRBD2. This CDR3 is 15 amino acids long. Germline CDR1 and CDR2: KGHSH and LQKENI. The ends lost 2 bases at V and 10 bases at J; junction bases unmatched: 10. The CDR3 DNA sequence: TGTGCCAGCTCACCAGCCGGGGGACTAGCTGGTGCGCAGTATTTT. Translated, it gives CASSPAGGLAGAQYF.

The rearrangement links TRBV20-1 to TRBJ2-4; D remains unclear. V gave up 1 base and J gave up 8 bases, with 3 bases separating them. The CDR3 consists of 10 residues. Germline lookup yields CDR1 DFQATT and CDR2 SNEGSKA (reference sequence). CDR3 in amino acids: CSARGYIQYF. The CDR3, as DNA: TGCAGTGCTAGAGGTTACATTCAGTACTTC.